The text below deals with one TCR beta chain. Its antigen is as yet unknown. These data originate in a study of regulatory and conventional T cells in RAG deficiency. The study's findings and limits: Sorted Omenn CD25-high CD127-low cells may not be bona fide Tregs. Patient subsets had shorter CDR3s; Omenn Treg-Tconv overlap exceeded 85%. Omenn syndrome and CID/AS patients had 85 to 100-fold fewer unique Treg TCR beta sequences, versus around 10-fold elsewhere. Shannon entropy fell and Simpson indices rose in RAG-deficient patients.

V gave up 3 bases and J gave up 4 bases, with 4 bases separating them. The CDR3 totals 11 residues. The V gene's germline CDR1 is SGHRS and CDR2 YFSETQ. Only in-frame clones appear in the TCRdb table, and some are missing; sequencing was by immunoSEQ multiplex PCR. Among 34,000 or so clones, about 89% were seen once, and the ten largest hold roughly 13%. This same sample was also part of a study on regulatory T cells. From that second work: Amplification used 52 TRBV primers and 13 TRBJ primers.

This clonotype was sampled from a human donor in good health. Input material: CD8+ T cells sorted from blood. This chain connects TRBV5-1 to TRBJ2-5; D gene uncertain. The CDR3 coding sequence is TGCGCCAGCAGCTACGGAGAGACCCAGTACTTC. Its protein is CASSYGETQYF.